This is a list of T cell receptor beta chains from one sample in a study of cytomegalovirus exposure and HLA in healthy donors. Sequenced by immunoSEQ multiplex PCR; TCRdb stores in-frame clones only, minus some. In the table there are around 200,000 clones, 77% of which are singletons. The sequenced sample consisted of PBMCs. These TCRs come from a woman in her fifties or sixties in good health and CMV-seropositive. Each CDR3 is given with its conserved first and last residue. The order of the fields is J gene, clone size, D gene, V gene, CDR3 DNA, CDR3 protein. The D gene is left open where the match is weak. Clone size is shown for a subset of rows, as once, few, many or a class of expanded clone.

j_gene: TRBJ2-4; abundance: NA; d_gene: TRBD2; v_gene: TRBV23-1; CDR3nt: TGCGCCAGCAGTCAATATCTGGGCGCGGGGGAGCTAGCCAAAAACATTCAGTACTTC; CDR3aa: CASSQYLGAGELAKNIQYF
j_gene: TRBJ2-1; abundance: NA; d_gene: NA; v_gene: TRBV9; CDR3nt: TGTGCCAGCAGCCCCCTAGGGGGGGCTGAGGACAATGAGCAGTTCTTC; CDR3aa: CASSPLGGAEDNEQFF
j_gene: TRBJ1-6; abundance: NA; d_gene: NA; v_gene: TRBV4-2; CDR3nt: TGTGCCAGCAGCCAAGAGCTTCCCAGGGTTGTTGGTTCACCCCTCCACTTT; CDR3aa: CASSQELPRVVGSPLHF
j_gene: TRBJ2-7; abundance: few; d_gene: TRBD2; v_gene: TRBV25-1; CDR3nt: TGTGCCAGCAGTCAAACCCCAGAGGGACTACTTCGAGAGCAGTACTTC; CDR3aa: CASSQTPEGLLREQYF
j_gene: TRBJ2-7; abundance: NA; d_gene: TRBD1; v_gene: TRBV10-3; CDR3nt: TGTGCCTTAGGGACAGGGGCGACGGGCGAGCAGTACTTC; CDR3aa: CALGTGATGEQYF
j_gene: TRBJ2-7; abundance: NA; d_gene: NA; v_gene: TRBV5-1; CDR3nt: TGCGCCAGCAGCGTGGACCGTTCCTACGAGCAGTACTTC; CDR3aa: CASSVDRSYEQYF
j_gene: TRBJ2-7; abundance: NA; d_gene: TRBD1; v_gene: TRBV6-1; CDR3nt: TGTGCCAGCAGGCGACAGGGGGCGGACGAGCAGTACTTC; CDR3aa: CASRRQGADEQYF
j_gene: TRBJ2-2; abundance: NA; d_gene: TRBD2; v_gene: TRBV9; CDR3nt: TGTGCCAGCAGCCCCCGGGGCGGGGGGGCCACCACCGGGGAGCTGTTTTTT; CDR3aa: CASSPRGGGATTGELFF
j_gene: TRBJ2-1; abundance: NA; d_gene: NA; v_gene: TRBV29-1; CDR3nt: TGCAGCGTTGAGGGGGCAGCGTCCTACAATGAGCAGTTCTTC; CDR3aa: CSVEGAASYNEQFF
j_gene: TRBJ2-1; abundance: NA; d_gene: TRBD2; v_gene: TRBV27; CDR3nt: TGTGCCAGCAGACTCACTCGGGGGGACAATGAGCAGTTCTTC; CDR3aa: CASRLTRGDNEQFF
j_gene: TRBJ2-2; abundance: few; d_gene: NA; v_gene: TRBV4-2; CDR3nt: TGTGCCAGCAGCCAACCTAATGGGGCGGCTGCGAGCACCGGGGAGCTGTTTTTT; CDR3aa: CASSQPNGAAASTGELFF
j_gene: TRBJ1-4; abundance: NA; d_gene: NA; v_gene: TRBV6-1; CDR3nt: TGTGCCAGCAGTGAAGCCCGAAAACTGTTTTTT; CDR3aa: CASSEARKLFF
j_gene: TRBJ2-3; abundance: NA; d_gene: NA; v_gene: TRBV6-5; CDR3nt: TGTGCCAGCAACTCCGGGGTGACGCAGTATTTT; CDR3aa: CASNSGVTQYF
j_gene: TRBJ2-3; abundance: once; d_gene: NA; v_gene: TRBV25-1; CDR3nt: TGTGCCAGCATGGGGGCTGCCCGCACAGATACGCAGTATTTT; CDR3aa: CASMGAARTDTQYF
j_gene: TRBJ2-3; abundance: few; d_gene: TRBD2; v_gene: TRBV19; CDR3nt: TGTGCCAGTAACGACCCGGGACTAGCGGGGGGTATAGGCACAGATACGCAGTATTTT; CDR3aa: CASNDPGLAGGIGTDTQYF
j_gene: TRBJ2-7; abundance: NA; d_gene: NA; v_gene: TRBV7-6; CDR3nt: TGTGCCAGCAGCCCACCAGACTACGAGCAGTACTTC; CDR3aa: CASSPPDYEQYF
j_gene: TRBJ1-1; abundance: NA; d_gene: NA; v_gene: TRBV30; CDR3nt: TGTGCCTGGAGTGTAAATGGGGGGACTGAAGCTTTCTTT; CDR3aa: CAWSVNGGTEAFF
j_gene: TRBJ1-5; abundance: NA; d_gene: NA; v_gene: TRBV6-8; CDR3nt: TGTGCCAGCAGTTCTTTGAGCAATCAGCCCCAGCATTTT; CDR3aa: CASSSLSNQPQHF
j_gene: TRBJ2-3; abundance: few; d_gene: NA; v_gene: TRBV5-6; CDR3nt: TGTGCCAGCAGCTTGGGGGCCCGAAGGAGCACAGATACGCAGTATTTT; CDR3aa: CASSLGARRSTDTQYF
j_gene: TRBJ1-4; abundance: NA; d_gene: NA; v_gene: TRBV18; CDR3nt: TGTGCCAGCTCACCACCGTCAGGCGAAAAACTGTTTTTT; CDR3aa: CASSPPSGEKLFF
j_gene: TRBJ2-7; abundance: few; d_gene: NA; v_gene: TRBV7-2; CDR3nt: TGTGCCAGCAGCGTTAGTTACGAGCAGTACTTC; CDR3aa: CASSVSYEQYF
j_gene: TRBJ2-5; abundance: NA; d_gene: NA; v_gene: TRBV5-4; CDR3nt: TGTGCCAGCAGCTTTCCGGGAGAGGAGACCCAGTACTTC; CDR3aa: CASSFPGEETQYF
j_gene: TRBJ2-3; abundance: few; d_gene: TRBD2; v_gene: TRBV6-6; CDR3nt: TGTGCCAGCGGGACTAGCGGTTCAGGTACGCAGTATTTT; CDR3aa: CASGTSGSGTQYF
j_gene: TRBJ2-5; abundance: NA; d_gene: NA; v_gene: TRBV5-1; CDR3nt: TGCGCCAGCAGCCCGGAGGGACAGACGGAGACCCAGTACTTC; CDR3aa: CASSPEGQTETQYF
j_gene: TRBJ1-1; abundance: NA; d_gene: NA; v_gene: TRBV19; CDR3nt: TGTGCCACTTCCCCGGCCCTAGGACAGCCGAACACTGAAGCTTTCTTT; CDR3aa: CATSPALGQPNTEAFF
j_gene: TRBJ1-3; abundance: NA; d_gene: NA; v_gene: TRBV19; CDR3nt: TGTGCCAGTATACACAGGAGCAGTGGAAACACCATATATTTT; CDR3aa: CASIHRSSGNTIYF
j_gene: TRBJ2-6; abundance: NA; d_gene: NA; v_gene: TRBV28; CDR3nt: TGTGCCAGCAGTCAGGGCCCGGTCAGCTCTGGGGCCAACGTCCTGACTTTC; CDR3aa: CASSQGPVSSGANVLTF
j_gene: TRBJ1-2; abundance: few; d_gene: NA; v_gene: TRBV10-3; CDR3nt: TGTGCCATCAGTGAGATAGGGGTCGGCTACACCTTC; CDR3aa: CAISEIGVGYTF
j_gene: TRBJ2-7; abundance: NA; d_gene: NA; v_gene: TRBV5-1; CDR3nt: TGCGCCAGCAGCCCTAAACCCGGGACTGCGACCCACGAGCAGTACTTC; CDR3aa: CASSPKPGTATHEQYF
j_gene: TRBJ1-3; abundance: NA; d_gene: NA; v_gene: TRBV9; CDR3nt: TGTGCCAGCAGCGTAGGGGCAGGGTTGGACACCATATATTTT; CDR3aa: CASSVGAGLDTIYF
j_gene: TRBJ2-1; abundance: NA; d_gene: NA; v_gene: TRBV5-6; CDR3nt: TGTGCCAGCAGCTTCTCTAATGACAGAGGAGATGAGCAGTTCTTC; CDR3aa: CASSFSNDRGDEQFF
j_gene: TRBJ1-5; abundance: few; d_gene: TRBD1; v_gene: TRBV2; CDR3nt: TGTGCCAGCAGTGAGACAGGGGGGGGTCCCCAGCATTTT; CDR3aa: CASSETGGGPQHF